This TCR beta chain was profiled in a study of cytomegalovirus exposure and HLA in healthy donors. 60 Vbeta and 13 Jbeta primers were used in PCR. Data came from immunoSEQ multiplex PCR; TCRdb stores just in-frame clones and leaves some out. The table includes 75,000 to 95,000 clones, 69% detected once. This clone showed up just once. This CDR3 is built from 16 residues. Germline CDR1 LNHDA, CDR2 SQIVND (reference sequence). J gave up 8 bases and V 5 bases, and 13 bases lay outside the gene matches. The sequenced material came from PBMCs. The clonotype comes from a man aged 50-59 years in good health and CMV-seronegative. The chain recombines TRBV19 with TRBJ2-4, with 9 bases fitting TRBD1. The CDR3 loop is CASSSHLQGAQDIQYF. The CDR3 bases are TGTGCCAGTAGTTCCCACTTACAGGGGGCCCAGGACATTCAGTACTTC. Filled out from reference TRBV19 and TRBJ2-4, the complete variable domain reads DGGITQSPKYLFRKEGQNVTLSCEQNLNHDAMYWYRQDPGQGLRLIYYSQIVNDFQKGDIAEGYSVSREKKESFPLTVTSAQKNPTAFYLCASSSHLQGAQDIQYFGAGTRLSVL.